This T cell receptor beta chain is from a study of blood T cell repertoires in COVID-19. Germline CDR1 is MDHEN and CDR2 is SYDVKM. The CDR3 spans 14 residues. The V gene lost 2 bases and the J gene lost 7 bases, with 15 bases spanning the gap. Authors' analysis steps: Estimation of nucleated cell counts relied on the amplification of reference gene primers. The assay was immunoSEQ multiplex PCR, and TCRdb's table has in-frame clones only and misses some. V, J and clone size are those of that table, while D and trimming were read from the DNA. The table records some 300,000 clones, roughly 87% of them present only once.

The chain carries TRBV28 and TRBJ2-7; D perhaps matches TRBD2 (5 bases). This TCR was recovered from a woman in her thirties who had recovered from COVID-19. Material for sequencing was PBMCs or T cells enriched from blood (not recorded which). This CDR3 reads CASSLGANTGEQYF. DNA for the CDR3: TGTGCCAGCAGTTTAGGAGCCAATACGGGGGAGCAGTACTTC.